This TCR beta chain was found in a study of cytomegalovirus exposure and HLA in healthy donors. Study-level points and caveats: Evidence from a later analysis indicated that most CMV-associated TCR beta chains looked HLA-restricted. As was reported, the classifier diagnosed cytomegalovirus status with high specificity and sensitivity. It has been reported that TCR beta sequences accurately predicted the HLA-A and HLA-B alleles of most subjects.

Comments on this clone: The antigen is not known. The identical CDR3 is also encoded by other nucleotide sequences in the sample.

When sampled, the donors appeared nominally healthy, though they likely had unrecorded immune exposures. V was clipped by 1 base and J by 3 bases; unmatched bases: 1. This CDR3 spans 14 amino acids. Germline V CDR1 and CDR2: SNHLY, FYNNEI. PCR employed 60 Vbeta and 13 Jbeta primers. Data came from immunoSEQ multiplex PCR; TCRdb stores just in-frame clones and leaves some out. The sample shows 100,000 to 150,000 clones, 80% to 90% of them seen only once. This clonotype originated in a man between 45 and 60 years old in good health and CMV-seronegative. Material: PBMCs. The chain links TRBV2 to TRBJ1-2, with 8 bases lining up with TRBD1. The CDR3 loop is CASSEGQGYYGYTF. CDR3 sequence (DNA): TGTGCCAGCAGTGAAGGACAGGGGTACTATGGCTACACCTTC.